This TCR beta chain was recorded in a study of blood T cells in healthy people across ages. With a J-beta primer mix and a sample-barcoded 5' primer, a second PCR ran about 6 to 11 cycles. A single record per CDR3 protein comes from TCRdb applying MiXCR to the 5' RACE reads. Of about 1.7 million distinct CDR3 sequences detected, about 30% appear once; the ten largest clones hold 7.7%. V was trimmed by 3 bases and J by 5 bases, leaving 16 bases between them. Germline V lookup: CDR1 ENHRY, CDR2 SYGVKD. This CDR3 region has 15 residues. This chain links TRBV10-3 with TRBJ2-5; possibly TRBD1 or TRBD2 for D (5 bases each). The TCR originated in a woman aged 30 to 39 in good health. Sequencing input: blood. The CDR3 is CAISDPGRTRETQYF. CDR3 bases: TGTGCCATCAGTGATCCGGGACGAACCCGGGAGACCCAGTACTTC.